These 25 T cell receptor beta chains were sequenced from one sample in a study of blood T cell repertoires in COVID-19. Generated by immunoSEQ multiplex PCR, the TCRdb table keeps only in-frame clones and is missing some. The table records hundreds of thousands of clones, roughly nine tenths of them present only once. Sequencing was carried out using PBMCs or T cells enriched from blood (not recorded which). These TCRs come from a woman between 55 and 75 years old who had recovered from COVID-19.

The table lists this clone with a count of one. The V gene is TRBV29-1, the J gene TRBJ2-1; 9 bases are a match to TRBD1. The CDR3 is 14 residues long. The trim removed 1 base at V and 8 bases at J, leaving 6 bases unmatched. Looked up from germline, CDR1 is SQVTM and CDR2 is ANQGSEA. CDR3 sequence reads: CSVEGTGARDEQFF. The CDR3 coding sequence is TGCAGCGTTGAAGGGACAGGGGCTCGGGATGAGCAGTTCTTC.

This clone was detected a few times. This sample includes further DNA sequences coding for the same CDR3. CDR3 in amino acids: CASTTGSYEQYF. As DNA, the CDR3 is TGTGCCAGCACAACAGGCTCCTACGAGCAGTACTTC. This chain connects TRBV2 to TRBJ2-7, with a weak D call TRBD1 (5 bases). This CDR3 comprises 12 residues. Germline CDR1 SNHLY, CDR2 FYNNEI. V dropped 7 bases and J dropped 0 bases, with 7 bases sitting between them.

This chain links TRBV4-1 with TRBJ2-3; 9 bases align to TRBD2. The CDR3 is made up of 18 amino acids. Losses at the gene ends were 1 base for V and 1 base for J; bases not matched to a gene: 9. CDR1 MGHRA and CDR2 YSYEKL come from the germline V gene. The CDR3 bases are TGCGCCAGCAGCCAAGGGGGGCTAGCGGGGCTTGGCACAGATACGCAGTATTTT. Its translation: CASSQGGLAGLGTDTQYF.

The CDR3, as DNA: TGTGCCAGCAGTGAAACACGCCAGTACTATGGCTACACCTTC. It translates to CASSETRQYYGYTF. This rearrangement joins TRBV2 to TRBJ1-2; D gene unclear. The CDR3 length is 14 residues. V lost 2 bases, J lost 3 bases, and 10 bases lay in between. Per germline, CDR1 SNHLY and CDR2 FYNNEI.

The V gene is TRBV2, the J gene TRBJ1-5; 8 bases are shared with TRBD1. V lost 7 bases, J lost 4 bases, and 21 bases stayed unmatched. Germline V gives CDR1 SNHLY, CDR2 FYNNEI. The CDR3 sequence is 19 residues long. For the CDR3, the DNA is TGTGCCAGCACCATAACTCGTGACAGGGGATTCGAGCTTAATCAGCCCCAGCATTTT. Translated: CASTITRDRGFELNQPQHF.

The chain is built from TRBV27 and TRBJ1-2, with a weak D call TRBD1 (6 bases). The germline V gene encodes CDR1 MNHEY and CDR2 SMNVEV (reference sequence). CDR3 length equals 18 residues. V was shortened by 2 bases and J by 4 bases, with 23 bases between the two germline ends. The chain's CDR3 is CASSLAGGTAALFYGYTF. In DNA form, the CDR3 reads TGTGCCAGCAGTTTAGCTGGGGGCACAGCCGCCCTCTTCTATGGCTACACCTTC.

The chain links TRBV19 to TRBJ2-7, with D tentatively TRBD1 (6 bases). Germline CDR1 is LNHDA and CDR2 is SQIVND (reference sequence). The CDR3 runs to 15 residues. Trimming left V 1 base short and J 2 bases short, with 12 bases between. The CDR3 spells CASSIGVAGAYEQYV. DNA for the CDR3: TGTGCCAGTAGTATAGGGGTGGCAGGGGCCTACGAGCAGTACGTC.

The chain carries TRBV10-3 and TRBJ1-5; D not resolved. The V gene lost 6 bases and the J gene lost 7 bases, with 22 bases spanning the gap. The V gene's germline CDR1 is ENHRY and CDR2 SYGVKD. The CDR3 extends over 16 amino acids. The CDR3 here is CAISPGESKGLQPQHF. DNA for the CDR3: TGTGCCATCAGCCCGGGTGAGTCCAAAGGATTACAGCCCCAGCATTTT.

The genes are TRBV5-5 and TRBJ1-4, with D possibly being TRBD1 (6 bases). With 4 bases removed from V and 6 bases from J, the gap between germline ends came to 10 bases. CDR3 length: 13 residues. From germline, CDR1 is SGHKS and CDR2 YYEKEE (reference sequence). The CDR3 region is CASSPGQHEKLFF. The CDR3 coding sequence is TGTGCCAGCAGCCCCGGACAGCATGAAAAACTGTTTTTT.

V gene TRBV19 combines with J gene TRBJ2-2; 12 bases match TRBD1. The CDR3 runs 15 residues. Germline V gene sequence: CDR1 LNHDA, CDR2 SQIVND (reference sequence). CDR3 in DNA: TGTGCTTCGGGACAGGGGGCTAGGGGCACCGGGGAGCTGTTTTTT. Translated: CASGQGARGTGELFF.

The genes are TRBV6-5 and TRBJ1-5, with TRBD1 matching 8 bases. The germline CDR1 and CDR2 sequences are MNHEY and SVGAGI. The CDR3 sequence is 16 residues long. The J segment lost 6 bases and the V segment lost 4 bases, leaving 11 bases of the junction unmatched. CDR3 region: CASSLTFTGGGQPQHF. The CDR3 nucleotides are TGTGCCAGCAGTTTAACTTTTACAGGGGGGGGTCAGCCCCAGCATTTT.

This chain links TRBV6-5 with TRBJ2-7, with 9 bases identical to TRBD2. CDR1 MNHEY and CDR2 SVGAGI come from the germline V gene. V shed 8 bases and J 5 bases; nucleotides not matched to a gene: 10. This CDR3 has 14 residues. The CDR3 DNA is TGTGCCAGCCTCCCGAGGCGGGGGGGCGACGAGCAGTACTTC. The encoded protein is CASLPRRGGDEQYF.

The rearrangement links TRBV18 to TRBJ1-4; D uncertain. Trimming took 2 bases from V and 4 from J, leaving 8 bases between them. The CDR3 has 14 amino acids. Germline V gene sequence: CDR1 KGHSH, CDR2 LQKENI. The CDR3 DNA reads TGTGCCAGCTCACCAATAGTCAATAATGAAAAACTGTTTTTT. It codes for CASSPIVNNEKLFF.

The rearrangement links TRBV21-1 to TRBJ2-2; the DNA was not used to check the table's D call, TRBD1. TRBV21-1 is assigned pseudogene status. The CDR3 loop spans 18 amino acids. Here the CDR3 reads CASSKAPIPRTHTGELFF. The CDR3 DNA reads as TGTGCCAGCAGCAAAGCGCCGATCCCGAGGACACACACCGGGGAGCTGTTTTTT.

V gene TRBV6-5 combines with J gene TRBJ1-2; 7 bases match TRBD1. The J segment lost 3 bases and the V segment lost 3 bases, leaving 10 bases of the junction unmatched. The CDR3 spans 16 residues. From germline, CDR1 is MNHEY and CDR2 SVGAGI. CDR3 nucleotides: TGTGCCAGCAGTTATAACAGCAAACAGGGGCACTATGGCTACACCTTC. Translation: CASSYNSKQGHYGYTF.

The chain links TRBV20-1 to TRBJ1-2; D is unclear. Trimming removed 1 base from V and 5 bases from J, with 5 bases in between. The length of the CDR3 is 11 residues. Germline lookup yields CDR1 DFQATT and CDR2 SNEGSKA (reference sequence). The CDR3 spells CSARAGYGYTF. In DNA form, the CDR3 reads TGCAGTGCTAGAGCCGGTTATGGCTACACCTTC.

The gene calls are TRBV9 and TRBJ2-3; 9 bases map to TRBD2. CDR3 size: 15 residues. Germline V lookup: CDR1 SGDLS, CDR2 YYNGEE. The J segment lost 4 bases and the V segment lost 0 bases, leaving 3 bases of the junction unmatched. This chain's CDR3 is CASSVGGGGPDTQYF. The CDR3 region has the DNA TGTGCCAGCAGCGTAGGCGGGGGGGGTCCAGATACGCAGTATTTT.

This clone was recorded only once. V usage is TRBV19 and J usage is TRBJ2-5; 8 nucleotides match TRBD1. V shed 6 bases, J shed 2 bases, and the junction held 8 bases outside the gene matches. The CDR3 loop spans 15 amino acids. The germline CDR1 and CDR2 sequences are LNHDA and SQIVND (reference sequence). CDR3 sequence reads: CASSLMGQEQETQYF. The DNA for the CDR3 is TGTGCCAGTAGCCTAATGGGACAGGAGCAAGAGACCCAGTACTTC.

V gene TRBV3-1 (or the pseudogene TRBV3-2) combines with J gene TRBJ1-2, with TRBD1 identical over 9 bases. V gave up 5 bases and J gave up 1 base; unmatched junction bases: 8. Germline V gene sequence: CDR1 LGHDT, CDR2 YNNKEL (reference sequence). The CDR3 covers 16 residues. CDR3 DNA: TGTGCCAGCAGCTCCGGACAGGGGATGATTAACTATGGCTACACCTTC. Its protein is CASSSGQGMINYGYTF.

This chain links TRBV11-3 with TRBJ2-5; no firm D call. This CDR3 is 14 amino acids long. In germline, CDR1 is SGHNT, CDR2 YENEEA. V was trimmed by 1 base and J by 3 bases, leaving 9 bases between them. The CDR3, as DNA: TGTGCCAGCAGCTTAGGGCAGGCCGAAGAGACCCAGTACTTC. The encoded protein is CASSLGQAEETQYF.

This chain links TRBV20-1 with TRBJ1-5; D perhaps matches TRBD1 (6 bases). The length of the CDR3 is 13 residues. CDR1 and CDR2 (germline): DFQATT, SNEGSKA (reference sequence). Trimming removed 3 bases from V and 6 bases from J, with 12 bases in between. CDR3 sequence (DNA): TGCAGTGCTAGTGGGGGGCTAGGTCAGCCCCAGCATTTT. It codes for CSASGGLGQPQHF.

The chain links TRBV5-1 to TRBJ1-6; the D gene is possibly TRBD1 (5 bases). Germline lookup yields CDR1 SGHRS and CDR2 YFSETQ. V lost 4 bases and J 7 bases, leaving 18 bases between the germline ends. The CDR3 loop spans 16 amino acids. CDR3 nucleotide sequence: TGCGCCAGCAGCACAGGCCCGACAGCCTCGAATTCACCCCTCCACTTT. Its protein product is CASSTGPTASNSPLHF.

This chain uses TRBV5-1 with TRBJ2-3, with a possible D match to TRBD1 (6 bases). Germline V CDR1 and CDR2: SGHRS, YFSETQ. V lost 0 bases, J lost 2 bases, and 13 bases lay in between. The length of the CDR3 is 16 residues. The CDR3 here is CASSLGGTLFTDTQYF. Here the CDR3 DNA reads TGCGCCAGCAGCTTGGGGGGGACACTCTTCACAGATACGCAGTATTTT. Drawing the rest from reference TRBV5-1 and TRBJ2-3, the complete variable domain is KAGVTQTPRYLIKTRGQQVTLSCSPISGHRSVSWYQQTPGQGLQFLFEYFSETQRNKGNFPGRFSGRQFSNSRSEMNVSTLELGDSALYLCASSLGGTLFTDTQYFGPGTRLTVL.

The CDR3 nucleotides are TGTGCCAGCAGTGAAGCCCGGGGTGTTGAAGCTTTCTTT. Translation gives CASSEARGVEAFF. The genes are TRBV6-1 and TRBJ1-1, with D hard to call. Per the germline V gene, CDR1 is MNHNS and CDR2 is SASEGT. V was pared by 0 bases and J by 7 bases, with 9 bases between. This CDR3 spans 13 amino acids.

The V call is TRBV7-8, the J call TRBJ2-1, with 10 nucleotides matching TRBD2. Trimming took 0 bases from V and 9 from J; bases not matched to a gene: 11. The germline V gene has CDR1 SGHVS and CDR2 FQNEAQ. The CDR3 length is 17 residues. The CDR3: CASSLARDSGGIGEQFF. The CDR3 DNA reads TGTGCCAGCAGCTTAGCGCGGGATAGCGGGGGGATAGGTGAGCAGTTCTTC. The variable domain in full, with the rest retrieved from reference TRBV7-8 and TRBJ2-1, is GAGVSQSPRYKVAKRGQDVALRCDPISGHVSLFWYQQALGQGPEFLTYFQNEAQLDKSGLPSDRFFAERPEGSVSTLKIQRTQQEDSAVYLCASSLARDSGGIGEQFFGPGTRLTVL.